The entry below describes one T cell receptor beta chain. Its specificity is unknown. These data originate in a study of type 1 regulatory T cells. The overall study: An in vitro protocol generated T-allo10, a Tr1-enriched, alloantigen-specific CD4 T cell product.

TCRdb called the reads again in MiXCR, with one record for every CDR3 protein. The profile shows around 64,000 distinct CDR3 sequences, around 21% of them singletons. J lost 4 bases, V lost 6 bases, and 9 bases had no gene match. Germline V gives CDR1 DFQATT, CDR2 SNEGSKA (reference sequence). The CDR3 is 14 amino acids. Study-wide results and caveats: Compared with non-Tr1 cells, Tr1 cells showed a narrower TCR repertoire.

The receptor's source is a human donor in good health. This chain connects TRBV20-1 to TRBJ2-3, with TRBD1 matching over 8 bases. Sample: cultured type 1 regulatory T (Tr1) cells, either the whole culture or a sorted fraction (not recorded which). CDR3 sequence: CSAEDRVGPDTQYF. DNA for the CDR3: TGCAGTGCCGAGGACAGGGTCGGCCCAGATACGCAGTATTTT.